This T cell receptor beta chain was found in a study of control samples from healthy donors and cancer patients. Only in-frame clones appear in the TCRdb table, and some are missing; sequencing was by immunoSEQ multiplex PCR. The sample contains approximately 170,000 clones, roughly 89% of which appear only once. This TCR came from a woman aged 50 to 60 in good health. The specimen was blood.

This CDR3 reads CASEGADIGAFF. CDR3 sequence (DNA): TGTGCCAGCGAAGGGGCGGATATCGGTGCTTTCTTT. This chain connects TRBV6-5 to TRBJ1-1; tentative D call: TRBD1 (5 bases). V lost 8 bases and J 11 bases, leaving 18 bases between the germline ends. The CDR3 covers 12 residues. Germline CDR1 is MNHEY and CDR2 is SVGAGI.